These 27 T cell receptor beta chains were sequenced from one sample in a study of technical replicates of blood from a handful of donors. This table comes from immunoSEQ multiplex PCR, and its TCRdb copy is limited to in-frame clones, with some not included. The repertoire consists of roughly 100,000 clones, with approximately 96% occurring once and the leading ten covering about 0.36%. The sample comprised T cells isolated from PBMCs. The receptors come from a human donor in good health.

The DNA for the CDR3 is TGTGCCTGGAGTAGGGACAGCTCCTACGAGCAGTACTTC. This codes for CAWSRDSSYEQYF. The chain recombines TRBV30 with TRBJ2-7; TRBD1 matches 7 bases. Trimming removed 2 bases from V and 0 bases from J; junction bases left unmatched: 1. Germline V gene sequence: CDR1 GTSNPN, CDR2 SVGIG (reference sequence). The CDR3 length is 13 residues.

V and J are TRBV28 and TRBJ1-1; possibly TRBD1 for D (6 bases). The V end lost 7 bases, the J end lost 2 bases, and 14 bases lay between the germline ends. The CDR3 sequence is 14 residues long. Germline loops: CDR1 MDHEN, CDR2 SYDVKM. CDR3 loop: CASILGGANTEAFF. CDR3 DNA sequence: TGTGCCAGCATTCTAGGGGGGGCTAACACTGAAGCTTTCTTT.

This chain joins TRBV6-5 and TRBJ1-5, with 9 bases matching TRBD1. CDR3 size: 16 residues. J lost 2 bases, V lost 0 bases, and 2 bases had no gene match. The germline V gene encodes CDR1 MNHEY and CDR2 SVGAGI. The CDR3 DNA reads TGTGCCAGCAGTTACTCAAGGACAGGGGGCAATCAGCCCCAGCATTTT. As protein: CASSYSRTGGNQPQHF.

This clone was picked up one time. The V and J genes are TRBV27 and TRBJ2-1; possibly TRBD2 for D (7 bases). Trimming shortened V by 5 bases and J by 8 bases, and 16 bases separated the two germline ends. Per germline, CDR1 MNHEY and CDR2 SMNVEV (reference sequence). CDR3 size: 14 residues. This chain's CDR3 is CASSTTWEGDEQFF. The CDR3 coding sequence is TGTGCCAGCAGTACCACATGGGAGGGGGATGAGCAGTTCTTC.

The chain is built from TRBV7-9 and TRBJ2-7; 7 bases align to TRBD2. The germline CDR1 and CDR2 sequences are SEHNR and FQNEAQ (reference sequence). This CDR3 region has 14 residues. Trimming at V came to 0 bases and at J to 2 bases, leaving 1 base not matched to a gene. This CDR3 reads CASSLAGGPYEQYF. CDR3 coding DNA: TGTGCCAGCAGCTTAGCGGGAGGGCCCTACGAGCAGTACTTC.

The gene calls are TRBV28 and TRBJ2-1; 11 bases align to TRBD2. The CDR3 runs 15 residues. Germline assignment: CDR1 MDHEN and CDR2 SYDVKM. The trim removed 3 bases at V and 5 bases at J, leaving 3 bases unmatched. The CDR3 nucleotides read TGTGCCAGCAGTTTTACTAGCGGGAGCAACAATGAGCAGTTCTTC. Protein sequence: CASSFTSGSNNEQFF.

The chain couples TRBV27 to TRBJ2-7; 8 bases map to TRBD2. Trimming took 0 bases from V and 4 from J; bases not matched to a gene: 20. The CDR3 is 20 residues long. Germline-derived CDR1 and CDR2 are MNHEY and SMNVEV (reference sequence). Here the CDR3 reads CASSLSFLTESGGPRYEQYF. DNA for the CDR3: TGTGCCAGCAGTTTATCTTTTCTAACGGAGTCGGGAGGGCCCCGATACGAGCAGTACTTC.

The V gene is TRBV9, the J gene TRBJ2-7, with D possibly TRBD1 on 6 matching bases. This CDR3 is built from 15 residues. The germline V and J ends were trimmed by 0 bases and 2 bases, with 12 bases remaining between them. CDR1 is SGDLS and CDR2 is YYNGEE in the germline V gene. The CDR3 sequence is CASSVASRGPYEQYF. The CDR3 coding sequence is TGTGCCAGCAGCGTAGCTTCCAGGGGCCCCTACGAGCAGTACTTC.

The chain carries TRBV5-5 and TRBJ2-7; D is possibly TRBD2 (5 bases). V was pared by 4 bases and J by 4 bases, with 15 bases between. CDR3 length: 14 residues. The V gene's germline CDR1 is SGHKS and CDR2 YYEKEE (reference sequence). The DNA for the CDR3 is TGTGCCAGCAGCACGGGGTTTCTAGGGTACGAGCAGTACTTC. Its translation is CASSTGFLGYEQYF.

The chain carries TRBV29-1 and TRBJ2-7; 9 positions match TRBD1. With V trimmed by 1 base and J by 4 bases, 8 bases remained unmatched. The germline V gene has CDR1 SQVTM and CDR2 ANQGSEA. This CDR3 comprises 15 residues. The CDR3 DNA reads as TGCAGCGTTGAAGTACGCGGGACAGGGATTTACGAGCAGTACTTC. This encodes CSVEVRGTGIYEQYF.

J is TRBJ2-1 and V is TRBV25-1, with TRBD2 as a possible D gene (6 bases). With 3 bases removed from V and 9 bases from J, the gap between germline ends came to 18 bases. CDR1 and CDR2 from the germline V gene are MGHDK and SYGVNS. The CDR3 totals 15 residues. The CDR3 coding sequence is TGTGCCAGCAGTGACGGGACCCTAGCGAGCAGTGAGCAGTTCTTC. Amino acids: CASSDGTLASSEQFF.

The chain joins TRBV7-9 to TRBJ2-3; 11 bases map to TRBD2. CDR1 is SEHNR and CDR2 is FQNEAQ in the germline V gene (reference sequence). V dropped 1 base and J dropped 3; count of bases not matched to a gene: 0. The CDR3 runs 15 residues. The DNA of the CDR3 is TGTGCCAGCAGCTTAGTAGCGGGAGGGACAGATACGCAGTATTTT. It codes for CASSLVAGGTDTQYF.

This clone was recorded only once. The chain is built from TRBV28 and TRBJ1-5; D is unclear. Per germline, CDR1 MDHEN and CDR2 SYDVKM. V dropped 5 bases and J dropped 5 bases, with 13 bases sitting between them. CDR3 length equals 14 residues. For the CDR3, the DNA is TGTGCCAGCAGTCACCACGGCGGAGATCAGCCCCAGCATTTT. It codes for CASSHHGGDQPQHF. Full variable domain (remainder filled in from reference TRBV28 and TRBJ1-5): DVKVTQSSRYLVKRTGEKVFLECVQDMDHENMFWYRQDPGLGLRLIYFSYDVKMKEKGDIPEGYSVSREKKERFSLILESASTNQTSMYLCASSHHGGDQPQHFGDGTRLSIL.

J is TRBJ2-1 and V is TRBV13, with TRBD2 identical over 11 bases. Unmatched junction bases numbered 7, after V lost 2 bases and J lost 7 bases. Germline CDR1 PRHDT, CDR2 FYEKMQ (reference sequence). The CDR3 totals 16 residues. The CDR3 sequence is CASSLTGSGRENEQFF. In nucleotides, the CDR3 is TGTGCCAGCAGCTTAACGGGTAGCGGGAGGGAGAATGAGCAGTTCTTC.

This chain connects TRBV7-6 to TRBJ1-1, with unresolved D. The germline gives CDR1 SGHVS, CDR2 FNYEAQ. Trimming took 2 bases from V and 4 from J, leaving 5 bases between them. CDR3 length: 12 residues. CDR3 coding DNA: TGTGCCAGCAGCTTACTCGGCACTGAAGCTTTCTTT. It translates to CASSLLGTEAFF.

This rearrangement joins TRBV6-5 to TRBJ2-7; 9 bases are a match to TRBD1. The CDR3 is 15 amino acids. Germline V gene data show CDR1 as MNHEY and CDR2 as SVGAGI. The V segment lost 6 bases and the J segment 1 base; nucleotides outside the gene matches: 7. The CDR3 DNA is TGTGCCAGCAGGGGACAGGGCAGGGAATCCTACGAGCAGTACTTC. Amino acids: CASRGQGRESYEQYF.

The genes are TRBV6-4 and TRBJ2-1, with D perhaps matching TRBD2 (6 bases). The CDR3 has 16 amino acids. Trimming removed 0 bases at V and 5 bases at J, with 14 bases between. From germline, CDR1 is MRHNA and CDR2 SNTAGT. For the CDR3, the DNA is TGTGCCAGCAGTGACTCACAGCGGGTAACACACAATGAGCAGTTCTTC. Translating it yields CASSDSQRVTHNEQFF.

The chain links TRBV21-1 to TRBJ2-7; no check of the table's D call, TRBD1, against the DNA was made. TRBV21-1 is classified as a pseudogene. The CDR3 is 16 amino acids. CDR3 sequence: CASSPGRDRGSYEQYF. The CDR3 nucleotides read TGTGCCAGCAGCCCCGGCCGGGACAGGGGCTCCTACGAGCAGTACTTC.

This chain connects TRBV10-3 to TRBJ2-7; D gene unclear. V was trimmed by 3 bases and J by 4 bases, leaving 4 bases between them. Germline V gene sequence: CDR1 ENHRY, CDR2 SYGVKD. The CDR3 sequence is 11 residues long. This CDR3 is CAISEQYEQYF. The CDR3, as DNA: TGTGCCATCAGTGAACAATACGAGCAGTACTTC.

The CDR3 bases are TGTGCCAGCAGCCCTAGGGGACTAGACTATGGCTACACCTTC. Protein product: CASSPRGLDYGYTF. The chain is built from TRBV11-3 and TRBJ1-2, with a possible D match to TRBD1 (5 bases). CDR1 and CDR2 (germline): SGHNT, YENEEA. The CDR3 is made up of 14 amino acids. Between the trimmed V and J ends, which lost 5 bases and 3 bases, there was a span of 13 bases.

This sequence joins TRBV30 and TRBJ2-5; 7 positions match TRBD2. This CDR3 has 17 residues. Germline CDR1 is GTSNPN and CDR2 is SVGIG (reference sequence). V shed 0 bases and J 4 bases; nucleotides not matched to a gene: 14. The CDR3 nucleotides are TGTGCCTGGAGTGTACTAGGAGGGAGGGCCCGGGGAGAGACCCAGTACTTC. Residues: CAWSVLGGRARGETQYF.

V usage is TRBV5-6 and J usage is TRBJ2-1, with a weak D call TRBD2 (6 bases). V lost 0 bases and J 7 bases, leaving 8 bases between the germline ends. Germline V gene data show CDR1 as SGHDT and CDR2 as YYEEEE. The CDR3 spans 13 residues. This CDR3 reads CASSLEGGNEQFF. The DNA of the CDR3 is TGTGCCAGCAGCTTGGAAGGAGGGAATGAGCAGTTCTTC.

The chain couples TRBV19 to TRBJ2-2; no clear D gene. V lost 7 bases and J lost 2, with 20 bases in between. This CDR3 comprises 17 residues. CDR1 is LNHDA and CDR2 is SQIVND in the germline V gene (reference sequence). The CDR3 nucleotides are TGTGCCAGTATATCGGAGCGTACCGACCTAAACACCGGGGAGCTGTTTTTT. Encoded protein: CASISERTDLNTGELFF. The full variable domain, its missing parts supplied by reference TRBV19 and TRBJ2-2, is DGGITQSPKYLFRKEGQNVTLSCEQNLNHDAMYWYRQDPGQGLRLIYYSQIVNDFQKGDIAEGYSVSREKKESFPLTVTSAQKNPTAFYLCASISERTDLNTGELFFGEGSRLTVL.

V is TRBV7-8 and J is TRBJ2-2; D is ambiguous. The V and J ends lost 3 bases and 4 bases respectively, with 6 bases between them. The CDR3 totals 13 residues. Germline assignment: CDR1 SGHVS and CDR2 FQNEAQ. The CDR3: CASSFYSTGELFF. The DNA for the CDR3 is TGTGCCAGCAGCTTTTACAGCACCGGGGAGCTGTTTTTT.

This chain joins TRBV27 and TRBJ1-4; no reliable D call. Between the trimmed V and J ends, which lost 3 bases and 8 bases, there was a span of 10 bases. The germline gives CDR1 MNHEY, CDR2 SMNVEV (reference sequence). CDR3 length: 13 amino acids. The CDR3, as DNA: TGTGCCAGCAGTTTTCACGGGGAGGAAAAACTGTTTTTT. It yields the protein CASSFHGEEKLFF.

The J gene is TRBJ2-3, the V gene TRBV28; D not certain. Germline CDR1 is MDHEN and CDR2 is SYDVKM. The CDR3 has 13 residues. Trimming stripped 3 bases from V and 6 bases from J, with 10 bases between. CDR3 in amino acids: CASSFTLRDTQYF. The CDR3 region has the DNA TGTGCCAGCAGTTTCACTCTTCGGGATACGCAGTATTTT.

Concerning this clone itself: In the same sample, other DNA sequences code for this CDR3. The rearrangement links TRBV6-5 to TRBJ1-2; 8 bases are a match to TRBD1. Germline lookup yields CDR1 MNHEY and CDR2 SVGAGI. The J segment lost 7 bases and the V segment lost 6 bases, leaving 7 bases of the junction unmatched. This CDR3 has 13 residues. This CDR3 reads CASRPDRGVGYTF. For the CDR3, the DNA is TGTGCCAGCAGACCCGACAGGGGAGTTGGCTACACCTTC.